This entry lists 26 T cell receptor beta chains sequenced from one sample in a study of OX40 agonist ivuxolimab in advanced cancers. Sequencing was performed with immunoSEQ multiplex PCR; in TCRdb, only in-frame clones are kept and a portion is missing. The sample records tens of thousands of clones, 80% to 90% being singletons. The input for sequencing was CD4+ or CD8+ T cells sorted from blood, taken in a trial of the OX40 agonist ivuxolimab. The source is an adult with an advanced solid tumor such as melanoma, head and neck, liver or kidney cancer.

This clone was seen a few times. The chain couples TRBV6-5 to TRBJ2-6; maybe TRBD1 (5 bases). Trimming removed 6 bases from V and 3 bases from J, with 12 bases in between. CDR1 and CDR2 (germline): MNHEY, SVGAGI. CDR3 size: 15 residues. The CDR3 here is CASRPGSGGANVLTF. The CDR3 region has the DNA TGTGCCAGCAGGCCAGGGTCGGGTGGGGCCAACGTCCTGACTTTC.

A single count supports this clone. The chain is built from TRBV4-3 and TRBJ2-4; no definite D call. CDR3 length: 16 amino acids. The V gene's germline CDR1 is LGHNA and CDR2 YSLEER. V lost 0 bases and J lost 0, with 9 bases in between. The CDR3 is CASSQDFGLAKNIQYF. CDR3 nucleotides: TGCGCCAGCAGCCAAGATTTTGGGCTAGCCAAAAACATTCAGTACTTC.

The chain joins TRBV5-4 to TRBJ2-7; 8 positions match TRBD1. Trimming removed 0 bases from V and 3 bases from J; junction bases left unmatched: 5. This CDR3 region has 15 residues. Germline lookup yields CDR1 SGHNT and CDR2 YYREEE (reference sequence). CDR3 nucleotides: TGTGCCAGCAGCTTGGAGGGCAGGGGGCTCTACGAGCAGTACTTC. Translation: CASSLEGRGLYEQYF.

Written as DNA, the CDR3 is TGTGCCAGCAGCGTAGGCGTCGGGAGCTCCTACAATGAGCAGTTCTTC. Amino acids: CASSVGVGSSYNEQFF. V is TRBV9 and J is TRBJ2-1; D possibly corresponds to TRBD2 (6 bases). V was shortened by 0 bases and J by 0 bases, with 10 bases between the two germline ends. There are 16 residues in the CDR3. Germline V gives CDR1 SGDLS, CDR2 YYNGEE.

V and J are TRBV6-1 and TRBJ2-5; tentatively, D is TRBD1 (5 bases). Trimming left V 0 bases short and J 3 bases short, with 8 bases between. The germline V gene encodes CDR1 MNHNS and CDR2 SASEGT. The CDR3 is 14 residues long. DNA of the CDR3: TGTGCCAGCAGTGAAGCGACAGTAGAAGAGACCCAGTACTTC. Amino acids: CASSEATVEETQYF.

V is TRBV6-5 and J is TRBJ1-2; 7 nucleotides align to TRBD1. In germline, CDR1 is MNHEY, CDR2 SVGAGI. V trimming: 2 bases; J trimming: 6 bases; junction bases outside the gene matches: 3. The CDR3 length is 13 residues. The CDR3 reads CASSYKTGDGYTF. The CDR3 DNA is TGTGCCAGCAGTTACAAAACAGGGGATGGCTACACCTTC.

Written as DNA, the CDR3 is TGTGCCAGCAGTGTGGGGGCAACTAATGAAAAACTGTTTTTT. It is translated as CASSVGATNEKLFF. This chain links TRBV2 with TRBJ1-4; D might be TRBD1 (5 bases). V gave up 4 bases and J gave up 0 bases, with 6 bases separating them. Germline lookup yields CDR1 SNHLY and CDR2 FYNNEI. The CDR3 extends over 14 amino acids.

Remarks on this clone: Other nucleotide sequences in the sample specify the same CDR3. V gene TRBV28 combines with J gene TRBJ2-7; tentatively, D is TRBD2 (6 bases). CDR3 size: 15 residues. Germline V gene lookup returns CDR1 MDHEN and CDR2 SYDVKM. The ends were cut back, 7 bases at V and 7 bases at J, with 23 bases in the middle. The CDR3 coding sequence is TGTGCCAGCAAAGAGGAGGGGCTAGGAAAGGATGAGCAGTACTTC. It yields the protein CASKEEGLGKDEQYF.

The J gene is TRBJ1-6, the V gene TRBV30; no clear D. Germline V CDR1 and CDR2: GTSNPN, SVGIG (reference sequence). V shed 3 bases and J shed 1 base, with 4 bases lying between them. CDR3 length: 13 residues. Written as DNA, the CDR3 is TGTGCCTGGAGGGGTTCCTATAATTCACCCCTCCACTTT. Translating it yields CAWRGSYNSPLHF.

The chain couples TRBV14 to TRBJ1-3; D unresolved. Trimming took 4 bases from V and 0 from J, leaving 10 bases between them. This CDR3 region has 15 residues. Germline-derived CDR1 and CDR2 are SGHDN and FVKESK. The CDR3 nucleotides read TGTGCCAGCAGCCTCGACGGCTACTCTGGAAACACCATATATTTT. It codes for CASSLDGYSGNTIYF.

The table lists this clone with a count of one. The chain uses TRBV10-3 and TRBJ2-3; 10 bases are shared with TRBD2. V was clipped by 0 bases and J by 6 bases; unmatched bases: 15. Germline V gives CDR1 ENHRY, CDR2 SYGVKD. This CDR3 is built from 19 residues. The CDR3 sequence: CAISESGITSSGSADTQYF. CDR3 DNA sequence: TGTGCCATCAGTGAGTCGGGAATCACTTCTAGCGGGAGTGCCGATACGCAGTATTTT.

V and J are TRBV6-6 and TRBJ1-3, with D possibly matching TRBD1 (6 bases). The germline V and J ends were trimmed by 6 bases and 0 bases, with 9 bases remaining between them. The CDR3 is made up of 14 amino acids. Germline lookup yields CDR1 MNHNY and CDR2 SVGAGI (reference sequence). CDR3 loop: CASRRDTSGNTIYF. CDR3 coding DNA: TGTGCCAGCAGACGGGACACCTCTGGAAACACCATATATTTT.

This chain joins TRBV6-5 and TRBJ1-1, with D hard to call. CDR1 and CDR2 (germline): MNHEY, SVGAGI. This CDR3 contains 13 residues. Deletions cut 8 bases from V and 2 bases from J, with 12 bases between. The CDR3 DNA reads TGTGCCAGCTCTCTCGGCACAAACACTGAAGCTTTCTTT. Protein sequence: CASSLGTNTEAFF.

This clone came up once. The chain combines TRBV19 with TRBJ2-1, with a possible D match to TRBD2 (6 bases). Germline values: CDR1 LNHDA, CDR2 SQIVND (reference sequence). This CDR3 is 14 amino acids long. V was cut by 3 bases and J by 7 bases, with 13 bases left in between. The CDR3 loop is CASSISREGNEQFF. DNA for the CDR3: TGTGCCAGTAGTATCTCGCGGGAAGGGAATGAGCAGTTCTTC.

The chain links TRBV27 to TRBJ1-1; D remains unclear. From germline, CDR1 is MNHEY and CDR2 SMNVEV (reference sequence). There are 14 residues in the CDR3. V dropped 5 bases and J dropped 8 bases, with 18 bases sitting between them. CDR3 loop: CASSPSPTAKEAFF. CDR3 DNA sequence: TGTGCCAGCAGTCCCTCTCCGACGGCCAAGGAAGCTTTCTTT.

This chain links TRBV7-3 with TRBJ2-1; D is tentatively TRBD1 or TRBD2 (5 bases each). The V end lost 5 bases, the J end lost 0 bases, and 11 bases lay between the germline ends. Germline-derived CDR1 and CDR2 are SGHTA and FQGTGA. CDR3 size: 15 residues. CDR3 protein: CASSQGTSSYNEQFF. Written as DNA, the CDR3 is TGTGCCAGCAGCCAAGGGACGAGCTCCTACAATGAGCAGTTCTTC.

The gene calls are TRBV5-1 and TRBJ1-2; D might be TRBD1 (6 bases). The CDR3 runs 13 residues. Trimming shortened V by 4 bases and J by 4 bases, and 11 bases separated the two germline ends. The germline CDR1 and CDR2 sequences are SGHRS and YFSETQ. The CDR3: CASSDRTLYGYTF. In nucleotides, the CDR3 is TGCGCCAGCAGCGACAGGACCCTCTATGGCTACACCTTC. Based on the CDR3 plus reference TRBV5-1 and TRBJ1-2, the full variable domain is KAGVTQTPRYLIKTRGQQVTLSCSPISGHRSVSWYQQTPGQGLQFLFEYFSETQRNKGNFPGRFSGRQFSNSRSEMNVSTLELGDSALYLCASSDRTLYGYTFGSGTRLTVV.

V usage is TRBV11-2 and J usage is TRBJ2-3, with 7 positions matching TRBD2. V was pared by 6 bases and J by 4 bases, with 7 bases of the junction left unmatched. Germline V gene lookup returns CDR1 SGHAT and CDR2 FQNNGV. This CDR3 has 14 amino acids. The CDR3 DNA reads as TGTGCCAGCAGTATCAATAGCGGGCCAGATACGCAGTATTTT. This encodes CASSINSGPDTQYF.

This clone was recorded a few times. This chain links TRBV5-1 with TRBJ1-4; D gene uncertain. Looked up from germline, CDR1 is SGHRS and CDR2 is YFSETQ. With 0 bases removed from V and 0 bases from J, the gap between germline ends came to 3 bases. The CDR3 extends over 14 amino acids. The CDR3 protein is CASSLATTNEKLFF. CDR3 DNA: TGCGCCAGCAGCTTGGCCACAACTAATGAAAAACTGTTTTTT.

V and J are TRBV10-1 and TRBJ1-1; D not resolved. Deletions cut 4 bases from V and 6 bases from J, with 15 bases between. The CDR3 spans 14 residues. Germline V gives CDR1 WNHNN, CDR2 SYGVQD (reference sequence). Here the CDR3 reads CASSASRSVSEAFF. In nucleotides, the CDR3 is TGCGCCAGCAGTGCGAGCAGATCAGTGTCTGAAGCTTTCTTT.

The gene calls are TRBV11-2 and TRBJ2-3, with a possible D match to TRBD1 (5 bases). CDR3 length: 17 amino acids. The germline V gene encodes CDR1 SGHAT and CDR2 FQNNGV. Trimming stripped 4 bases from V and 0 bases from J, with 17 bases between. CDR3: CASSSGRQTTSTDTQYF. For the CDR3, the DNA is TGTGCCAGCAGCTCCGGCCGACAGACGACTAGCACAGATACGCAGTATTTT.

J is TRBJ2-2 and V is TRBV5-8; 9 bases agree with TRBD2. With V trimmed by 2 bases and J by 0 bases, 2 bases remained unmatched. Germline V lookup: CDR1 SGHTS, CDR2 YDEGEE. This CDR3 is 16 amino acids long. CDR3 bases: TGTGCCAGCAGCTTTCTAGCGGGGCCGAACACCGGGGAGCTGTTTTTT. It specifies CASSFLAGPNTGELFF. Full variable domain (rest looked up from reference TRBV5-8 and TRBJ2-2): EAGVTQSPTHLIKTRGQQATLRCSPISGHTSVYWYQQALGLGLQFLLWYDEGEERNRGNFPPRFSGRQFPNYSSELNVNALELEDSALYLCASSFLAGPNTGELFFGEGSRLTVL.

The chain combines TRBV5-4 with TRBJ2-5, with D maybe TRBD2 (7 bases). CDR3 length equals 17 residues. V was cut by 4 bases and J by 2 bases, with 21 bases left in between. The V gene's germline CDR1 is SGHNT and CDR2 YYREEE (reference sequence). CDR3 sequence: CASSRGGGVFSQETQYF. CDR3 bases: TGTGCCAGCAGCAGGGGAGGGGGGGTTTTCTCTCAAGAGACCCAGTACTTC.

This clone was observed a few times. The chain couples TRBV7-2 to TRBJ2-1; 11 bases map to TRBD2. This CDR3 is 15 amino acids long. From germline, CDR1 is SGHTA and CDR2 FQGNSA. V gave up 1 base and J gave up 9 bases; unmatched junction bases: 5. CDR3 in DNA: TGTGCCAGCAGCTTAGTTGCTAGCGGGAGGAGTGAGCAGTTCTTC. It encodes CASSLVASGRSEQFF.

The chain combines TRBV6-5 with TRBJ1-2, with 8 bases matching TRBD1. Germline V gives CDR1 MNHEY, CDR2 SVGAGI. The junction had 8 bases not matched to a gene; V was cut back by 4 bases and J by 4 bases. The CDR3 has 15 amino acids. CDR3 coding DNA: TGTGCCAGCAGTTCAATGGACAGGGCAGGCTATGGCTACACCTTC. Residues: CASSSMDRAGYGYTF.

The chain links TRBV7-2 to TRBJ2-3; no definite D call. Trimming shortened V by 0 bases and J by 1 base, and 2 bases separated the two germline ends. The CDR3 length is 13 residues. Germline V lookup: CDR1 SGHTA, CDR2 FQGNSA. As DNA, the CDR3 is TGTGCCAGCAGCTTAGCCCGCACAGATACGCAGTATTTT. This sequence encodes CASSLARTDTQYF.